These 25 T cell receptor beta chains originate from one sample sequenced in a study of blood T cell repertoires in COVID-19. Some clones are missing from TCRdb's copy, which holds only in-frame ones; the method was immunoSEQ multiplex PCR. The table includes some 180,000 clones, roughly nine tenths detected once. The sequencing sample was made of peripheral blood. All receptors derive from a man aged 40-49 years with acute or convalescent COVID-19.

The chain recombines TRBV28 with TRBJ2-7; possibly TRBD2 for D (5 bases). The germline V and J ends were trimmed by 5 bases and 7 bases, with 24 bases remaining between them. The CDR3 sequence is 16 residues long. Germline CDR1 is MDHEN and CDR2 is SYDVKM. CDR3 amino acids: CASSHTLAGPSREQYF. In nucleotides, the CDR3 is TGTGCCAGCAGTCACACCCTAGCAGGCCCCAGTAGAGAGCAGTACTTC.

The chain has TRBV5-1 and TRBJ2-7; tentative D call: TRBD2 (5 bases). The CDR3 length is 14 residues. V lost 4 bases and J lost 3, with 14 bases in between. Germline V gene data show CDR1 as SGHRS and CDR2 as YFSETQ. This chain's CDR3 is CASSPYGIDYEQYF. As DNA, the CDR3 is TGCGCCAGCAGCCCGTACGGGATTGACTACGAGCAGTACTTC.

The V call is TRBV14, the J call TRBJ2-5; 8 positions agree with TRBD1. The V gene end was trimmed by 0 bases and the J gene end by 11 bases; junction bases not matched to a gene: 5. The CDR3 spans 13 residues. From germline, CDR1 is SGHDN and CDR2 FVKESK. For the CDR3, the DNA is TGTGCCAGCAGCCAAGATCTAGGACAGGGACAGTACTTC. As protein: CASSQDLGQGQYF.

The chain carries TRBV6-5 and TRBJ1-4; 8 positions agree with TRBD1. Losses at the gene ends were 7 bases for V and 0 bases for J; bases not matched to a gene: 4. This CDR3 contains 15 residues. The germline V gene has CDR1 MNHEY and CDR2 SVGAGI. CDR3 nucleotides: TGTGCCAGCACGAGGACAGGGTCAACTAATGAAAAACTGTTTTTT. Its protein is CASTRTGSTNEKLFF.

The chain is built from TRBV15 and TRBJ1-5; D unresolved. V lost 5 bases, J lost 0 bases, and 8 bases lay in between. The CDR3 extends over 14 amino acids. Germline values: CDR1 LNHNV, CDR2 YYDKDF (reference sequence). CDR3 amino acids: CATSSRNSNQPQHF. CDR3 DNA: TGTGCCACCAGCTCTCGTAATAGCAATCAGCCCCAGCATTTT. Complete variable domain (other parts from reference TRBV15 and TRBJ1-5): DAMVIQNPRYQVTQFGKPVTLSCSQTLNHNVMYWYQQKSSQAPKLLFHYYDKDFNNEADTPDNFQSRRPNTSFCFLDIRSPGLGDTAMYLCATSSRNSNQPQHFGDGTRLSIL.

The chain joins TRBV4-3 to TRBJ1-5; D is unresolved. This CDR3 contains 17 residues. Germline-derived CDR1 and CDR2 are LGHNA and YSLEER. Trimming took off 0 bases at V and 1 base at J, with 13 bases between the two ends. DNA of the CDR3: TGCGCCAGCAGCCAAGATAGGCAGGCTGTGAGCAATCAGCCCCAGCATTTT. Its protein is CASSQDRQAVSNQPQHF.

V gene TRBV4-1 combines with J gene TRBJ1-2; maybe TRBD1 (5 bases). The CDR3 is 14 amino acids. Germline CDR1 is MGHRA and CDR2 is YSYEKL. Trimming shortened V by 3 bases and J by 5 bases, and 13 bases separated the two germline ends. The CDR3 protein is CASSQGQETYGYTF. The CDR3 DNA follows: TGCGCCAGCAGCCAGGGGCAGGAAACATATGGCTACACCTTC.

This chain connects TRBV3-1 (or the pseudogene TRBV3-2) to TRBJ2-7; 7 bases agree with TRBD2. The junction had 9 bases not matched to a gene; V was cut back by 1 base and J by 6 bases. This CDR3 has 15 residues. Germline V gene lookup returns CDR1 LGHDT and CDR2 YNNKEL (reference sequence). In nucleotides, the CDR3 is TGTGCCAGCAGCCAAGCAGGACTAGGCGGCCTCGAGCAGTACTTC. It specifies CASSQAGLGGLEQYF.

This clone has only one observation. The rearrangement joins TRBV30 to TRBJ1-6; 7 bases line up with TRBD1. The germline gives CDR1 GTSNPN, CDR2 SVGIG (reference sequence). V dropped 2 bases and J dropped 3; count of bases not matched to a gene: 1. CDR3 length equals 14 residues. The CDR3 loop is CAWSRDSYNSPLHF. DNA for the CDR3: TGTGCCTGGAGTCGGGACAGCTATAATTCACCCCTCCACTTT.

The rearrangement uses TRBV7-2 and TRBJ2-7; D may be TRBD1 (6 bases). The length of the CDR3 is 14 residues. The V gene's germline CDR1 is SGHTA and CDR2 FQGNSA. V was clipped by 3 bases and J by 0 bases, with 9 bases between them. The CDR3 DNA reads TGTGCCAGCAGCTTCGACAGGACCTCCTACGAGCAGTACTTC. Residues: CASSFDRTSYEQYF.

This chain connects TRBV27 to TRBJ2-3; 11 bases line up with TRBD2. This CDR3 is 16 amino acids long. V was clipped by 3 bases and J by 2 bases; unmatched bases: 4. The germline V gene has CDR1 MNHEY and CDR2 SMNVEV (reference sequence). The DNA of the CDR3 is TGTGCCAGCAGTTTGACTAGCGGGGTACTCACAGATACGCAGTATTTT. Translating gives CASSLTSGVLTDTQYF.

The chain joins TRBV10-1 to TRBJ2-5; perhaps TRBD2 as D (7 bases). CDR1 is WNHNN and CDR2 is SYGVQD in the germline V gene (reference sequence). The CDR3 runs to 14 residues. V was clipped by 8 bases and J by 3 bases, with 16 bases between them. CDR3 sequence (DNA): TGCGCCAGCTCCTCGAGGGGGGGCGAAGAGACCCAGTACTTC. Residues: CASSSRGGEETQYF.

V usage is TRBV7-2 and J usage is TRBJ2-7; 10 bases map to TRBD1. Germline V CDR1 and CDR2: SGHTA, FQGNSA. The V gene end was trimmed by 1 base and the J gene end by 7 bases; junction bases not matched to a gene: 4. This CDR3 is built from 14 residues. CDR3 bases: TGTGCCAGCAGCTTAGGACAGGGGGCGGAAGAGCAGTACTTC. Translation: CASSLGQGAEEQYF.

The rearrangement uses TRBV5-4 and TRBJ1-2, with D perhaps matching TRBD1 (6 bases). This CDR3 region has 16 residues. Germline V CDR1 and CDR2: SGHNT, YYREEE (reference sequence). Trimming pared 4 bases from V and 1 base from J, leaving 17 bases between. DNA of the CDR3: TGTGCCAGCAGCCCAAACCCGGGACAAGTTAACTATGGCTACACCTTC. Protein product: CASSPNPGQVNYGYTF.

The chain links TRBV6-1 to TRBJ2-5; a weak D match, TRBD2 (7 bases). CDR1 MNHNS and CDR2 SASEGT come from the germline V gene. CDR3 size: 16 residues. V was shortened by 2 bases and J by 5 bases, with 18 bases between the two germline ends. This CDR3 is CASSEWGGGVIETQYF. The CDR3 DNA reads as TGTGCCAGCAGTGAATGGGGAGGGGGGGTGATTGAGACCCAGTACTTC.

This CDR3 reads CASSRWSSSGANVLTF. The CDR3 DNA follows: TGTGCCAGCAGCCGTTGGAGTAGCTCTGGGGCCAACGTCCTGACTTTC. V usage is TRBV7-9 and J usage is TRBJ2-6; unclear D gene. The V and J ends lost 5 bases and 0 bases respectively, with 11 bases between them. Germline V lookup: CDR1 SEHNR, CDR2 FQNEAQ (reference sequence). The CDR3 length is 16 residues.

The CDR3 nucleotides are TGTGCCAGCAGCTACTCTGGGGGACAGGGGGCGAGGGAGCTGTTTTTT. It specifies CASSYSGGQGARELFF. The rearrangement joins TRBV5-4 to TRBJ2-2, with 12 bases identical to TRBD1. The CDR3 spans 16 residues. Trimming removed 3 bases from V and 9 bases from J; junction bases left unmatched: 9. CDR1 is SGHNT, CDR2 YYREEE, per germline (reference sequence).

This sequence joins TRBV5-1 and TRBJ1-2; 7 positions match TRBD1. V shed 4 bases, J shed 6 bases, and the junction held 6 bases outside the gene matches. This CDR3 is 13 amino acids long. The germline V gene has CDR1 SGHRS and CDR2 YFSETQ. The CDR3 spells CASSLTGADGYTF. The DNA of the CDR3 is TGCGCCAGCAGCCTCACAGGGGCGGATGGCTACACCTTC.

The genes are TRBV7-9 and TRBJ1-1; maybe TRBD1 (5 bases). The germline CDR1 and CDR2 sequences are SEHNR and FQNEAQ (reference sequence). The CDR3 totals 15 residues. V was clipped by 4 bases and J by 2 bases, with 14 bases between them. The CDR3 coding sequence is TGTGCCAGCAGCTCTGGGGCGGTTGTAAACACTGAAGCTTTCTTT. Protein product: CASSSGAVVNTEAFF.

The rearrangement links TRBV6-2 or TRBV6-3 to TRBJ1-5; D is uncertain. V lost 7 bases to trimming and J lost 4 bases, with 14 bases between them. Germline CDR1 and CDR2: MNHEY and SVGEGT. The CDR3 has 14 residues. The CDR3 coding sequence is TGTGCCAGCACCCCAGGAGCGAGGAATCAGCCCCAGCATTTT. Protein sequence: CASTPGARNQPQHF.

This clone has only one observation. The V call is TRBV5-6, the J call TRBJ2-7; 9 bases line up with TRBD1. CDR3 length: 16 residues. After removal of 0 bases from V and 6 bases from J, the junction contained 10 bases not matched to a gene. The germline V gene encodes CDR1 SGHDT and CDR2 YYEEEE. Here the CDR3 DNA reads TGTGCCAGCAGCTTGGACGGGACAGGGCGTATCGGCGAGCAGTACTTC. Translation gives CASSLDGTGRIGEQYF.

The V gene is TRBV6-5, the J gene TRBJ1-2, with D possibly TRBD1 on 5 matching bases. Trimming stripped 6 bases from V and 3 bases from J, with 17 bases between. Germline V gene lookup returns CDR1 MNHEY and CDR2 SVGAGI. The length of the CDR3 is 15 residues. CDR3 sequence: CASSTLSQGYYGYTF. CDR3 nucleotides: TGTGCCAGCAGCACCCTTAGCCAGGGTTACTATGGCTACACCTTC.

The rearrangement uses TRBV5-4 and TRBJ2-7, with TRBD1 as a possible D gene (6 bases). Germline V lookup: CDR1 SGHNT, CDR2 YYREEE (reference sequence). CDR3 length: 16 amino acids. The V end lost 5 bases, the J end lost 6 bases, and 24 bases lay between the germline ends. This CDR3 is CASSSRTQGLGREQYF. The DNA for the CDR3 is TGTGCCAGCAGTTCCAGAACTCAGGGGTTAGGTCGCGAGCAGTACTTC.

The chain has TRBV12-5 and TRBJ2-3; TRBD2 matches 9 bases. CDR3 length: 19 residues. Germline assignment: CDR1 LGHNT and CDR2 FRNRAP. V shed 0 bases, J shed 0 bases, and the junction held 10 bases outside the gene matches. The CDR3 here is CASGLVLSGGTLSTDTQYF. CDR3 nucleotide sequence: TGTGCTAGTGGTTTGGTCCTTAGCGGGGGAACTTTAAGCACAGATACGCAGTATTTT.

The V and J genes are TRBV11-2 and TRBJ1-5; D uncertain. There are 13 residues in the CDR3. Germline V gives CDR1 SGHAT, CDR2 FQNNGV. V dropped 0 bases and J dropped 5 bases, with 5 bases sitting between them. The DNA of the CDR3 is TGTGCCAGCAGCTTAGACCCGGATCAGCCCCAGCATTTT. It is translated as CASSLDPDQPQHF.